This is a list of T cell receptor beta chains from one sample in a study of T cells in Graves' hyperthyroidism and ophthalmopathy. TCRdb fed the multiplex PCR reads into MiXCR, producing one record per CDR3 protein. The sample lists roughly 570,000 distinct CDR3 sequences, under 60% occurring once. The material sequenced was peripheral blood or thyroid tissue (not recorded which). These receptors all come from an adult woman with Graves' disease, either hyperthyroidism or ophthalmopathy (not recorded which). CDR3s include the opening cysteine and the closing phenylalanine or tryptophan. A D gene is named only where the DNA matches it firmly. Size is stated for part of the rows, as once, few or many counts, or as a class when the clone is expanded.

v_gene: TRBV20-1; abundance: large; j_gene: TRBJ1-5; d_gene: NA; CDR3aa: CSASSAELHSNQPQHF; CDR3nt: TGCAGTGCTAGTAGCGCAGAGTTACATAGCAATCAGCCCCAGCATTTT
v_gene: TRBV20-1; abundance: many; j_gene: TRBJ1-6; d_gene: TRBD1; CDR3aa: CSAAGQVNSPLHF; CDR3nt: TGCAGTGCTGCCGGACAGGTTAATTCACCCCTCCACTTT
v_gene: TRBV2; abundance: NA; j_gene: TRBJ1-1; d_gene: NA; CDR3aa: CASSGSLGADTEAFF; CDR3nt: TGTGCCAGCAGTGGGTCTCTAGGGGCGGACACTGAAGCTTTCTTT
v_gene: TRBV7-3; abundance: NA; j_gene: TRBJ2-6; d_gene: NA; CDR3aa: CASSLRMGTGANVLTF; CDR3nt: TGTGCCAGCAGCTTAAGGATGGGCACTGGGGCCAACGTCCTGACTTTC
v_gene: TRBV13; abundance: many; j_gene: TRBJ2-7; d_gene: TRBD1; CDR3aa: CASRDRGVSYEQYF; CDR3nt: TGTGCCAGCAGGGACAGGGGGGTCTCCTACGAGCAGTACTTC
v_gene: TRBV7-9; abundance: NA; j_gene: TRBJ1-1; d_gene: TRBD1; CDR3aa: CASSSARTGGTEAFF; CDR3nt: TGTGCCAGCAGTTCCGCTCGGACAGGGGGCACTGAAGCTTTCTTT
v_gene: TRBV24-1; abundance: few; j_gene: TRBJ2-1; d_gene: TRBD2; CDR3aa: CATSDLGRAGLNEQFF; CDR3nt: TGTGCCACCAGTGATTTGGGGAGGGCAGGTCTCAATGAGCAGTTCTTC
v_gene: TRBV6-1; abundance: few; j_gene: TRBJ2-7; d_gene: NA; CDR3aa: CASSGSQDEQYF; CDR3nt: TGTGCCAGCAGCGGATCCCAGGACGAGCAGTACTTC
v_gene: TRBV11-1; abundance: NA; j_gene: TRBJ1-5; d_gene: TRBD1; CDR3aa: CASSPGTGDETQHF; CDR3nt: TGTGCCAGCAGCCCGGGGACAGGGGACGAGACCCAGCATTTT
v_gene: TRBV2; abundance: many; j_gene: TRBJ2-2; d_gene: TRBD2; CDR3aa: CASSRPGLAIRGANTGELFF; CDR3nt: TGTGCCAGCAGTCGGCCAGGACTAGCTATACGAGGGGCGAACACCGGGGAGCTGTTTTTT
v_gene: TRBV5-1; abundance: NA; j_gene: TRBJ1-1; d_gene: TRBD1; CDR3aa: CASSFVPLTRTGPEAFF; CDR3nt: TGCGCCAGCAGCTTTGTCCCACTGACACGGACAGGACCTGAAGCTTTCTTT
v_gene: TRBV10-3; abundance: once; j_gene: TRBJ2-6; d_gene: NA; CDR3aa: CAIRTGANVLTF; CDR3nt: TGTGCCATCCGGACAGGGGCCAACGTCCTGACTTTC
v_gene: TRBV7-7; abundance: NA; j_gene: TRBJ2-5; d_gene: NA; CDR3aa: CASSRTGGLGETQYF; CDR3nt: TGTGCCAGCAGCCGAACGGGGGGCCTAGGGGAGACCCAGTACTTC
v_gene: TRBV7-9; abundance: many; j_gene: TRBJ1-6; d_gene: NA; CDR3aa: CASSASGSVLHF; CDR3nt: TGTGCCAGCAGCGCCTCAGGGAGTGTCCTCCACTTT
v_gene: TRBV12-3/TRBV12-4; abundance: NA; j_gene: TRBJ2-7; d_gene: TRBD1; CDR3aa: CASTWGTVSYEQYF; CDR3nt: TGTGCCAGCACCTGGGGGACAGTCTCCTACGAGCAGTACTTC
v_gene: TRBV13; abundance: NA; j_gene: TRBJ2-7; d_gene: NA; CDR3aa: CASSHRDGYEQYF; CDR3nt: TGTGCCAGCAGCCATAGGGACGGCTACGAGCAGTACTTC
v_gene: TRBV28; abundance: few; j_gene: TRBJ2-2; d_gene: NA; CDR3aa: CASRNTNTGELFF; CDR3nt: TGTGCCAGCAGGAACACGAACACCGGGGAGCTGTTTTTT
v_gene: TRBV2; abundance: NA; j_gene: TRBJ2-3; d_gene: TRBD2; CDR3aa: CATSGQSTDTQYF; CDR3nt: TGTGCCACTAGCGGGCAGAGCACAGATACGCAGTATTTT
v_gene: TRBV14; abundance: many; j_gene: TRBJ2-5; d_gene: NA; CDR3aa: CASSQVPSYQETQYF; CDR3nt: TGTGCCAGCAGCCAAGTCCCCAGCTATCAAGAGACCCAGTACTTC
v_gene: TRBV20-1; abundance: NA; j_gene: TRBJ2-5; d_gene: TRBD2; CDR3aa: CSARAGGGAGTQPQYF; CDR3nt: TGCAGTGCTAGAGCGGGAGGCGGCGCAGGCACTCAGCCCCAGTACTTC
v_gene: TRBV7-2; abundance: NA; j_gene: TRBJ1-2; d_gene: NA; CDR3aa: CASSLAGTGQYSYTF; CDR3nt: TGTGCCAGCAGCTTAGCGGGTACCGGACAATACAGCTACACCTTC
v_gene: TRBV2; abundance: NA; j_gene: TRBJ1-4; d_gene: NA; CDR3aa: CASSEGKLFF; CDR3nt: TGTGCCAGCAGTGAAGGGAAACTGTTTTTT
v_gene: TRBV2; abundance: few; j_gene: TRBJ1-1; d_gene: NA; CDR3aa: CASSEQGSSTEAFF; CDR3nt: TGTGCCAGCAGTGAACAGGGTAGTAGTACTGAAGCTTTCTTT
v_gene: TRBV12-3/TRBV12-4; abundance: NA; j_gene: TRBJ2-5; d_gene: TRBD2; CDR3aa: CASSWPGGGETQYF; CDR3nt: TGTGCCAGCAGTTGGCCGGGAGGTGGAGAGACCCAGTACTTC
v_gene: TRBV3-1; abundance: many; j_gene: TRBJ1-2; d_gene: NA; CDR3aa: CASSQGGPVGYGYTF; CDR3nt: TGTGCCAGCAGCCAAGGGGGACCGGTTGGCTATGGCTACACCTTC
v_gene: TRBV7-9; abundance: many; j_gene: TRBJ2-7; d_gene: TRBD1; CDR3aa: CASRGGQGYEQYF; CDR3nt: TGTGCCAGCAGGGGGGGACAGGGCTACGAGCAGTACTTC